The text below deals with one T cell receptor beta chain. Its recognized antigen is unknown. From a lookup of the germline V gene, CDR1 and CDR2 are SGHDN and FVKESK. Its CDR3 holds 15 amino acids, cysteine through phenylalanine. Just the 45-base CDR3 DNA is kept, in frame starting at base 1. V loses 5 bases at its end and J loses 5 bases; junction bases beyond the gene matches: 10. In total, 500 to 700 healthy bone marrow donors made up the cohort. At the time of sampling, every cohort member was nominally healthy, though immune exposures that went unrecorded were likely present. The donor tested CMV seronegative, placing the donor among the 352 seronegative members of the cohort. A peripheral blood sample was collected from each donor, and TCR beta sequencing was performed on peripheral blood mononuclear cells. The Qiagen DNeasy Blood Extraction Kit was used to extract genomic DNA from the blood cell samples.

The sample belongs to a study of cytomegalovirus exposure and HLA in healthy donors (dated by TCRdb to 2015 to 2018). For the wider study: An earlier analysis of 587 of the donors reported 250 to 350 Gb of sequence data and 117 million unique TCR beta sequences obtained from roughly 170 million T cells. An early release covering roughly 600 HLA-typed donors comprised around 300 gigabases of sequencing data and some 79 million unique TCR sequences. Among the roughly 400 genotyped donors, around 81% belonged to the genetic ancestry cluster associated with self-reported Caucasian donors. The study aimed to test whether signatures of past pathogen exposure could be identified by cataloging public T cell receptors. The T cell repertoires of 666 subjects were profiled by immunosequencing and related to cytomegalovirus serostatus. Besides the first cohort of around 700 subjects, a separate validation cohort made up of 120 different subjects was used. To predict cytomegalovirus infection status, the study brought together high-throughput TCR immunosequencing, statistical association of individual TCRs with disease status, and machine learning. In a later analysis, previously published TCR beta repertoires from about 640 donors were re-analyzed and high-resolution HLA genotyping was added so that TCR occurrence patterns could be studied. The later analysis used no new phenotypic data to find candidate immune exposures, relying instead on TCR beta sequences and their occurrence across donors. An earlier analysis of approximately 580 of the donors used high-throughput TCR beta sequencing to judge whether each TCR beta V gene segment behaved as functional or pseudogenic. Donor age, sex, ethnicity and CMV serostatus were compiled together with the repertoire data. A later genetic analysis used genome-wide SNP genotypes for about 60% of the roughly 700 donors, treating that subset as a discovery cohort. Every repertoire in the discovery cohort had been generated on one and the same sequencing platform. HLA typing covered class I and class II loci at four-digit resolution. Typing coverage differed by locus: A, B, C, DRB1 and DQB1 were typed in about 620-630 donors, DQA1 in about 500, DPA1 in around 600, and DPB1 in 450 to 490. Several DR-DQ haplotypes were handled as single units for association and clustering, since linkage in the cohort was strong. Among about 390 genotyped donors of the cohort, an average of approximately 230,000 unique TCR beta nucleotide sequences were sequenced per donor, roughly a sixth of them non-productive. What the research found in general, with its limitations: The authors suggested that the approach could potentially be extended to other disease states and immunological phenotypes. In a later analysis, HLA-associated TCR beta chains showed more clonal expansion and lower generation probabilities than non-associated chains that were equally common. The earlier analysis of fewer than 750 of the donors excluded roughly 17 rarely observed V segments, including chromosome 9 orphons, because counts were too low. When HLA alleles, especially DR and DQ, strongly co-occurred, attributing TCR associations to individual alleles was difficult. Because some donors lacked HLA typing at each locus, the association tests relied only on the typed subset. A further reported finding was that TCR beta sequences accurately predicted the HLA-A and HLA-B alleles for most subjects in the first cohort. Broadly in line with IMGT annotations, most TCR beta V segments showed up in productive rearrangements about 87% or about 30% of the time in an earlier analysis of roughly 590 of the donors. Three of the identified cytomegalovirus-associated TCR beta chains were confirmed in vitro to be specific for cytomegalovirus antigens. In this cohort, only TCR beta chains were sequenced, and detectable features were limited by the absence of alpha or paired-chain data. The presence/absence analyses assumed that sequencing depth was roughly uniform across donors, and that assumption may not be true. In a later genetic analysis, fewer N-insertions in productive TCRs were reported among donors in an Asian-associated ancestry cluster than the roughly 640-donor mean. According to a later analysis, most CMV-associated TCR beta chains appeared to be HLA-restricted, and the HLA associations seemed to be driven largely by CMV exposure. Some IMGT-functional V segments, including TRBV6-2 and TRBV6-3, could not be told apart with the 87-base-pair reads, so those segments were excluded. An association between a missense DCLRE1C variant and V-gene and J-gene trimming of TCR beta chains was found in a later genetic analysis and replicated in an independent cohort. According to a later analysis, parvovirus B19, influenza, CMV and Epstein-Barr virus appeared linked to several top co-occurrence clusters. A cluster of highly shared sequence variants was judged likely to be a technical artifact of the sequencing pipeline. The study listed 150 to 200 TCR beta chains as associated with cytomegalovirus. The classifier was reported to diagnose cytomegalovirus status with high specificity and sensitivity in both the original cohort and the validation cohort. In a later analysis, the rate of TCR association differed among HLA loci, with DRB1 alleles having the most associated TCRs and HLA-C alleles having the fewest. The only immune exposure information available for the cohort was CMV serostatus. Specific HLA alleles were associated with 15,000 to 20,000 TCR beta sequences at a false discovery rate of 0.05 in a later analysis. Most TCR sequences were seen in very few donors, while some public TCRs were found in many individuals. Linkage disequilibrium might explain the correlated functional status among segregating V segments, but an unknown experimental factor could not be ruled out.

Library preparation was by the immunoSEQ multiplex PCR assay. The multiplex PCR relied on a mix of 60 forward primers for TCR Vbeta segments and 13 reverse primers for TCR Jbeta segments. The CDR3 region of rearranged TCR beta genes was amplified from genomic DNA by a multiplex PCR assay. The amplified TCR beta libraries were sequenced on the Illumina HiSeq System as 87-base-pair reads. The published analysis was carried out like this. A later analysis tallied around 87 million unique TCR beta chains across the approximately 670 repertoires, and about 10 million of those chains were shared by two or more donors. A nearest-neighbor algorithm error-corrected the raw reads and collapsed the reads into unique sequences, merging closely related sequences to remove PCR and sequencing errors. CDR3 sequences were aligned to IMGT reference sequences to assign V, D and J gene segments. Each retained sequence needed at least a six-nucleotide match to both a V gene segment and a J gene segment. Rearrangements were classified as productive when the CDR3 lacked stop codons and remained in frame with V and J, and all other rearrangements were classified as non-productive. CDR3 was defined according to IMGT convention as the region running from the second conserved V-encoded cysteine to the conserved J-encoded phenylalanine. In an earlier analysis of around 570 of the donors, sequences lacking an unambiguous match to a single V gene segment were excluded. An earlier analysis of 587 of the donors classified V segments as functional when productive rearrangements were above 56.7% and as segregating when the standard deviation between donors was above 5%. A statistical classification framework was developed to diagnose cytomegalovirus status using the catalog of TCR beta chain sequences. V and J gene assignment, in a later analysis, came from comparing TCR nucleotide sequences with IMGT/GENE-DB human TR gene sequences. A later analysis assigned CDR3 sequences and most-parsimonious VDJ recombination scenarios with the TCRdist pipeline. A later analysis defined each TCR beta chain by its CDR3 amino acid sequence plus V-gene family, and excluded reads lacking a unique V-gene family. A later analysis removed over 500 highly shared, low-generation-probability nucleotide sequences to deal with suspected cross-contamination and a sequencing artifact. For each public chain, a later analysis derived a clonal expansion index from normalized ranks of inferred template counts within each repertoire. In a later analysis, generation probabilities were computed with a VDJ recombination model fitted to out-of-frame rearrangements, and the resulting probabilities were checked against IGoR. Hypergeometric tests were used in a later analysis to score TCR-TCR, TCR-HLA and TCR-CMV co-occurrence, with a repertoire-size bias correction applied to the TCR pairs. False discovery rates were estimated in a later analysis by permuting HLA or CMV assignments 20 times. In a later analysis, co-occurring TCRs were grouped with DBSCAN, and TCRdist sequence similarity was added when clustering was performed within HLA-allele-positive subsets. For co-occurrence clustering, repertoires with fewer than 30,000 or more than 120,000 public chains were excluded, along with five or six repertoires with anomalous nucleotide sharing. This is the immuneACCESS table as TCRdb keeps it, with only in-frame sequences that have V and J called. A part of the clones is gone; compared with another copy, unresolved V genes explain less than half, and the rest is unexplained. V and J calls and clone size come straight from that table; D and trimming were deduced from the DNA. The sample table includes approximately 110,000 clones. The ten largest clones capture roughly 1% of the sample.

The receptor was isolated from a man aged 18 to 35 in good health and CMV-seronegative. The rearrangement joined TRBV14 to TRBJ2-7, with 9 bases matching TRBD1. The sequencing sample was made of PBMCs. This receptor has the CDR3 CASSITGGVRNEQYF. Here is the DNA: TGTGCCAGCAGCATCACAGGGGGCGTTCGTAACGAGCAGTACTTC.